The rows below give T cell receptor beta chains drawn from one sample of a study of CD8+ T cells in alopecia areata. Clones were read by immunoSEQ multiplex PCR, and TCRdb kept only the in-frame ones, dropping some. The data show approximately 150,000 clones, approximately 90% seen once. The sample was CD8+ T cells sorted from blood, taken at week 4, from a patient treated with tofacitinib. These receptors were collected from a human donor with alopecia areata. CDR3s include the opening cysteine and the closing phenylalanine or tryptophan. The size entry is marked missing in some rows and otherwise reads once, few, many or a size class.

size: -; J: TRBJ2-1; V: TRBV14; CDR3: CASSQIHNEQFF
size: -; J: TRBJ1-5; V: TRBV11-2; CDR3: CASSLRGGQPQHF
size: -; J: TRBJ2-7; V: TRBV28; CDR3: CASTRGLAGVFYEQYF
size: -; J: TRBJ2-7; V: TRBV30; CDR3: CAWTPREGWDEQYF
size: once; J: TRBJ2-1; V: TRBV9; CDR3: CASSDTSGGYNEQFF
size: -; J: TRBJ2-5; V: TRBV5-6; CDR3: CASSLESGETQYF
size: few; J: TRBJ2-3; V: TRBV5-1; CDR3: CASSFTDTQYF
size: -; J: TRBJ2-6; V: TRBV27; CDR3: CASSPRTGSSGANVLTF
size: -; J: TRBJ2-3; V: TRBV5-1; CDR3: CASSAGTSGTDTQYF
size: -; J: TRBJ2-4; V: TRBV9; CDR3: CASSPGTSGDGEDIQYF
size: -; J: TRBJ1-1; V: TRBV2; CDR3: CASSLTGSSANTEAFF
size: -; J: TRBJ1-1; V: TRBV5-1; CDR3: CASSWGPNTEAFF
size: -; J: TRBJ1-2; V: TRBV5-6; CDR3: CASSTGQVFYGYTF
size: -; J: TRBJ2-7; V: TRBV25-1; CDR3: CASSAGVNAGSEQYF
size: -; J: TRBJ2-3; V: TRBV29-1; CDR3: CSVEGLADPVIRDTQYF
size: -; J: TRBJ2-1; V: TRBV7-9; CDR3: CASSLGSPNEQFF
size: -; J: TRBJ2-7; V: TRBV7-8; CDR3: CAIRGTGDEQYF
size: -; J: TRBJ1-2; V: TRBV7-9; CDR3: CASSGDAGLLSGYTF
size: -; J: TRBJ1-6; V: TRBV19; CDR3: CASSQGAISSYNSPLHF
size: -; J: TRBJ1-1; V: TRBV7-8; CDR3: CASSLVGEGRTEAFF
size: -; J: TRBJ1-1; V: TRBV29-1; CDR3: CSVESRDRMNTEAFF
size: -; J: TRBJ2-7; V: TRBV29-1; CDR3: CSVASGGSYEQYF